This entry features one TCR beta chain sequence. The entry originates in a study of long-term antiretroviral therapy in people with HIV. This CDR3 has 14 amino acids. Per the germline V gene, CDR1 is KGHSH and CDR2 is LQKENI. With 2 bases removed from V and 2 bases from J, the gap between germline ends came to 10 bases. A v3.0 immunoSEQ assay was performed at survey level. Sequencing used immunoSEQ multiplex PCR; TCRdb keeps in-frame clones, though not all of them. The table has roughly 20,000 clones, around 86% seen once; the top ten hold over 9.5%. J is TRBJ2-7 and V is TRBV18, with a tentative D call TRBD1 (6 bases). This TCR came from a man between 35 and 55 years old with HIV. Sequences were derived from unsorted PBMCs, sampled 0.5 years after starting antiretroviral therapy. The CDR3 nucleotides read TGTGCCAGCTCACCAAAACGGGACACCTACGAGCAGTACTTC. Its protein is CASSPKRDTYEQYF.